These 18 T cell receptor beta chains originate from one sample sequenced in a study of regulatory T cells in long-lasting Graves disease. Sample time point: newly diagnosed GD, antithyroid drugs for less than 3 months. Following extraction of RNA from PBMCs, that RNA was used to make the TCR library. In building TCR beta libraries, iRepertoire HTBI primers were used together with Arm-PCR of CDR3 regions. TCRdb reprocessed the multiplex PCR reads with MiXCR, giving one entry per CDR3 protein. This sample has hundreds of thousands of distinct CDR3 sequences, with roughly 15% found just once. These data also featured in a second study, about T cells in Graves' hyperthyroidism and ophthalmopathy.

Sequenced here: peripheral blood mononuclear cells (PBMCs), sampled at new diagnosis, from a patient treated with antithyroid drugs. These receptor sequences come from a woman between 25 and 40 years old with Graves disease.

This clonotype appeared a few times. The V call is TRBV6-4, the J call TRBJ1-5; the D gene is possibly TRBD1 (5 bases). Per germline, CDR1 MRHNA and CDR2 SNTAGT. Trimming removed 3 bases from V and 9 bases from J, with 12 bases in between. The CDR3 runs to 13 residues. CDR3 sequence: CASSELNGGPQHF. For the CDR3, the DNA is TGTGCCAGCAGTGAACTTAACGGGGGGCCCCAGCATTTT.

This clonotype came up many times. V usage is TRBV30 and J usage is TRBJ2-5; no clear D. This CDR3 is 12 amino acids long. In germline, CDR1 is GTSNPN, CDR2 SVGIG (reference sequence). V was clipped by 3 bases and J by 4 bases, with 9 bases between them. The CDR3: CAWSGLGETQYF. The CDR3 coding sequence is TGTGCCTGGAGCGGGCTGGGAGAGACCCAGTACTTC.

This clonotype appeared a few times. This chain links TRBV11-1 with TRBJ2-1; 7 bases agree with TRBD2. V shed 7 bases and J 4 bases; nucleotides not matched to a gene: 10. This CDR3 contains 15 residues. CDR1 is SGHAT and CDR2 is FQDESV in the germline V gene (reference sequence). The CDR3 region is CASKRSGIGYNEQFF. The CDR3 region has the DNA TGTGCCAGCAAAAGGAGCGGGATAGGGTACAATGAGCAGTTCTTC.

This clonotype appeared many times. This chain joins TRBV2 and TRBJ2-1; D uncertain. CDR3 length equals 12 residues. Germline V CDR1 and CDR2: SNHLY, FYNNEI. The V end lost 3 bases, the J end lost 4 bases, and 4 bases lay between the germline ends. The CDR3 loop is CASSELYNEQFF. Written as DNA, the CDR3 is TGTGCCAGCAGTGAGCTGTACAATGAGCAGTTCTTC.

This clonotype was found a few times. The rearrangement joins TRBV18 to TRBJ1-2; 9 bases fit TRBD1. Germline V gene lookup returns CDR1 KGHSH and CDR2 LQKENI. The CDR3 has 16 residues. V shed 4 bases, J shed 4 bases, and the junction held 10 bases outside the gene matches. The CDR3 DNA is TGTGCCAGCTCACAAGTGGCCGGGACAGGGATCTATGGCTACACCTTC. It is translated as CASSQVAGTGIYGYTF.

This chain links TRBV19 with TRBJ2-6; D is possibly TRBD2 (6 bases). The CDR3 is 13 residues long. V was clipped by 11 bases and J by 3 bases, with 11 bases between them. Per the germline V gene, CDR1 is LNHDA and CDR2 is SQIVND (reference sequence). The CDR3 loop is CAGRLVGANVLTF. CDR3 nucleotide sequence: TGTGCCGGGAGACTAGTTGGGGCCAACGTCCTGACTTTC.

This clonotype was detected only a few times. The chain is built from TRBV20-1 and TRBJ2-2, with a tentative D call TRBD2 (6 bases). V gave up 5 bases and J gave up 5 bases, with 9 bases separating them. CDR3 length: 12 residues. CDR1 and CDR2 (germline): DFQATT, SNEGSKA (reference sequence). For the CDR3, the DNA is TGCAGTGCTGCCGGAGGGACCGGGGAGCTGTTTTTT. The encoded protein is CSAAGGTGELFF.

The genes are TRBV18 and TRBJ2-1; no firm D call. The CDR3 runs 14 residues. Germline values: CDR1 KGHSH, CDR2 LQKENI. The V end was cut by 3 bases, the J end by 0 bases, with 6 bases between. In DNA, the CDR3 is TGTGCCAGCTCACCGTGGAACTCCTACAATGAGCAGTTCTTC. As protein: CASSPWNSYNEQFF.

This chain links TRBV9 with TRBJ2-6; the match to TRBD1 covers 8 bases. Germline trimming cut 3 bases from V and 4 bases from J; bases unmatched to any gene: 9. Looked up from germline, CDR1 is SGDLS and CDR2 is YYNGEE. The CDR3 has 17 residues. The CDR3 sequence is CASSGSGTGSGANVLTF. The DNA for the CDR3 is TGTGCCAGCAGCGGTTCCGGGACAGGTTCCGGGGCCAACGTCCTGACTTTC.

As to this clonotype: A much larger clone is a single base away; this may be a read error. The J gene is TRBJ1-1, the V gene TRBV7-9, with D maybe TRBD1 (6 bases). V was pared by 5 bases and J by 0 bases, with 16 bases between. CDR3 length: 16 residues. The germline CDR1 and CDR2 sequences are SEHNR and FQNEAQ (reference sequence). The CDR3 sequence: CASSLVQGSMNTEAFF. The CDR3 region has the DNA TGTGCCAGCAGCCTCGTCCAGGGGAGTATGAACACTGAAGCTTTCTTT.

This clonotype was seen many times. The chain links TRBV3-1 to TRBJ1-1; D gene unclear. Germline lookup yields CDR1 LGHDT and CDR2 YNNKEL (reference sequence). V shed 4 bases and J shed 2 bases, with 14 bases lying between them. The CDR3 loop spans 15 amino acids. The CDR3 DNA sequence: TGTGCCAGCAGCCTGCACGGGATTCTAAACACTGAAGCTTTCTTT. Its translation: CASSLHGILNTEAFF.

This clonotype was recorded only once. This rearrangement joins TRBV15 to TRBJ2-3, with no clear D. The CDR3 length is 18 residues. The germline V and J ends were trimmed by 0 bases and 0 bases, with 16 bases remaining between them. The germline V gene has CDR1 LNHNV and CDR2 YYDKDF (reference sequence). CDR3 protein: CATSRDQGSWSSTDTQYF. In nucleotides, the CDR3 is TGTGCCACCAGCAGAGATCAAGGATCATGGTCTAGCACAGATACGCAGTATTTT.

This clonotype was detected a few times. The chain carries TRBV28 and TRBJ1-4; D gene unclear. Trimming cost V 3 bases and J 5 bases, with 13 bases left between them. The CDR3 is 15 residues long. Per the germline V gene, CDR1 is MDHEN and CDR2 is SYDVKM. Written as DNA, the CDR3 is TGTGCCAGCAGTTTCCTCAGTCTGGGCAATGAAAAACTGTTTTTT. Amino acid sequence: CASSFLSLGNEKLFF.

This clonotype was observed at least ten times. The chain is built from TRBV30 and TRBJ2-7, with D uncertain. V lost 2 bases, J lost 4 bases, and 12 bases lay in between. Germline V gives CDR1 GTSNPN, CDR2 SVGIG (reference sequence). This CDR3 has 13 amino acids. This CDR3 is CAWSRVDQYEQYF. For the CDR3, the DNA is TGTGCCTGGAGTCGAGTAGACCAGTACGAGCAGTACTTC. The complete variable domain, with remaining parts taken from reference TRBV30 and TRBJ2-7, reads SQTIHQWPATLVQPVGSPLSLECTVEGTSNPNLYWYRQAAGRGLQLLFYSVGIGQISSEVPQNLSASRPQDRQFILSSKKLLLSDSGFYLCAWSRVDQYEQYFGPGTRLTVT.

The chain combines TRBV6-5 with TRBJ2-7; possibly TRBD1 for D (6 bases). The CDR3 runs 14 residues. V lost 1 base to trimming and J lost 6 bases, with 13 bases between them. CDR1 is MNHEY and CDR2 is SVGAGI in the germline V gene. CDR3 sequence (DNA): TGTGCCAGCAGTTACTTACAACAGGGCTCCGAGCAGTACTTC. It is translated as CASSYLQQGSEQYF.

This clonotype was seen ten or more times. This chain connects TRBV27 to TRBJ2-7; a weak D match, TRBD1 (5 bases). The CDR3 spans 15 residues. Trimming cost V 5 bases and J 0 bases, with 14 bases left between them. The germline gives CDR1 MNHEY, CDR2 SMNVEV (reference sequence). As DNA, the CDR3 is TGTGCCAGCAGTAACTCCCCAGGGTTCTCCTACGAGCAGTACTTC. This gives the protein CASSNSPGFSYEQYF.

This clonotype showed up many times. V gene TRBV2 combines with J gene TRBJ2-7; D call uncertain. Deletions cut 4 bases from V and 2 bases from J, with 12 bases between. Germline V gene data show CDR1 as SNHLY and CDR2 as FYNNEI. This CDR3 is built from 14 residues. The CDR3 loop reads CASSVSRTAYEQYF. In DNA form, the CDR3 reads TGTGCCAGCAGTGTGTCCCGGACCGCCTACGAGCAGTACTTC.

This chain links TRBV18 with TRBJ2-7; D gene ambiguous. V lost 5 bases and J lost 10, with 3 bases in between. From germline, CDR1 is KGHSH and CDR2 LQKENI. The CDR3 has 8 amino acids. CDR3 protein: CASSAQYF. CDR3 bases: TGTGCCAGCTCAGCCCAGTACTTC.